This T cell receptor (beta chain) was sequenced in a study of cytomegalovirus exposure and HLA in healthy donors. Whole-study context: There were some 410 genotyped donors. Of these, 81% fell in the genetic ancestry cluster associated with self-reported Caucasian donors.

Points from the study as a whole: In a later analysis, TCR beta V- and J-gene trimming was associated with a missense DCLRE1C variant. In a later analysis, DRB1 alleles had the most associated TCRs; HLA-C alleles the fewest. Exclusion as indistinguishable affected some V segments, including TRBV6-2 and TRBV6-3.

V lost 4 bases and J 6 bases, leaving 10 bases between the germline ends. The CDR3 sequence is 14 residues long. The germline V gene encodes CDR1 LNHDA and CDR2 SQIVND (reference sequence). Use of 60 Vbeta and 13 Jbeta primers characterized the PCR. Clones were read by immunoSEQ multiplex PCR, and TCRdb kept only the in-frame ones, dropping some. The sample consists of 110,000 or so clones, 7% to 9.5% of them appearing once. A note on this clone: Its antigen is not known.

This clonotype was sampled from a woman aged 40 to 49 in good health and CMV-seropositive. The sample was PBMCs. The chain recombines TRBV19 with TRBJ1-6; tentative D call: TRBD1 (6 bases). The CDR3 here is CASSTGQPNSPLHF. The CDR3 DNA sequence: TGTGCCAGTAGTACAGGACAGCCTAATTCACCCCTCCACTTT. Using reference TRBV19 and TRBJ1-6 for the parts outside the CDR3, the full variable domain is DGGITQSPKYLFRKEGQNVTLSCEQNLNHDAMYWYRQDPGQGLRLIYYSQIVNDFQKGDIAEGYSVSREKKESFPLTVTSAQKNPTAFYLCASSTGQPNSPLHFGNGTRLTVT.